This T cell receptor (beta chain) was captured in a study of blood T cell repertoires in COVID-19. Study as a whole: PBMCs, B-cell-depleted T cells, or T cells provided the cDNA or gDNA that made up the material.

Assay used: immunoSEQ multiplex PCR; TCRdb lists only in-frame clones, some missing. The table lists more than 300,000 clones, about 85% of them singletons. The CDR3 extends over 14 amino acids. Germline values: CDR1 MRHNA, CDR2 SNTAGT. Trimming shortened V by 4 bases and J by 6 bases, and 14 bases separated the two germline ends. This TCR derives from a woman in her 30s who had recovered from COVID-19. This chain links TRBV6-4 with TRBJ2-3, with a possible D match to TRBD2 (5 bases). Sequencing was done on a sample of PBMCs or T cells enriched from blood (not recorded which). This CDR3 is CASSVLGVGDTQYF. DNA for the CDR3: TGTGCCAGCAGTGTTCTCGGGGTGGGGGATACGCAGTATTTT.